What follows describes a single T cell receptor beta chain. Its antigen is unidentified. This sample was included in a study of shared clonotypes between healthy human individuals. Study findings and constraints: Rarefaction gave evidence that sorted-subset sequencing remained incomplete despite large depth. Naive subsets typically showed greater estimated richness than memory subsets. Sampling involved blood alone; tissue repertoires likely differ.

Assay used: immunoSEQ multiplex PCR; TCRdb lists only in-frame clones, some missing. The sample records approximately 1.9 million clones, about 94% being singletons. The V segment lost 7 bases and the J segment 6 bases; nucleotides outside the gene matches: 15. The CDR3 contains 17 residues. Germline values: CDR1 LNHDA, CDR2 SQIVND (reference sequence). The naive CD8 population came from CD45RO-negative cells selected for CCR7, without terminally differentiated effector memory CD45RA+ cells. Every donor was a Caucasian adult from Nashville, Tennessee. Specimen: naive CD8+ T cells from PBMCs. The gene calls are TRBV19 and TRBJ2-1; TRBD2 agrees at 10 bases. The sequence was collected from a man aged 18 to 30 in good health. Some clones in this sample may be carry-over from other donors' samples. DNA for the CDR3: TGTGCCAGTAACCCCGCTAGCGGGAGTTCACAGTCCAATGAGCAGTTCTTC. Protein sequence: CASNPASGSSQSNEQFF. The full variable domain, rest sourced from reference TRBV19 and TRBJ2-1, is DGGITQSPKYLFRKEGQNVTLSCEQNLNHDAMYWYRQDPGQGLRLIYYSQIVNDFQKGDIAEGYSVSREKKESFPLTVTSAQKNPTAFYLCASNPASGSSQSNEQFFGPGTRLTVL.